This TCR beta chain was found in a study of Graves' ophthalmopathy and Graves' hyperthyroidism. Whole-study results and caveats: This model predicted ophthalmopathy progression (sensitivity approximately 68%, specificity about 73%).

RNA transcripts yielded amplified TCR beta CDR3 regions. HTBI-primed RT-PCR formed the first round, and a multiplex PCR formed the second. TCRdb itself ran the multiplex PCR reads through MiXCR, one entry per CDR3 protein. This table has about 380,000 distinct CDR3 sequences, approximately 15% appearing once. Other autoimmune disease, uncontrolled infection, pregnancy and lactation led to exclusion. Orbital computed tomography, thyroid ultrasound, TRAb, serum thyroxine and clinical symptoms formed the basis of diagnosis. A note on this clonotype: Its antigen is unidentified.

The V end lost 7 bases, the J end lost 7 bases, and 16 bases lay between the germline ends. Germline CDR1 and CDR2: MNHNS and SASEGT. This CDR3 is 13 amino acids long. The TCR sequence derives from a woman between 18 and 29 years old with stable Graves' hyperthyroidism. The sample consisted of peripheral blood. The gene calls are TRBV6-1 and TRBJ1-2; a weak D match, TRBD1 (5 bases). This CDR3 reads CASNTGGEIGYTF. CDR3 sequence (DNA): TGTGCCAGCAATACGGGGGGGGAAATTGGCTACACCTTC.